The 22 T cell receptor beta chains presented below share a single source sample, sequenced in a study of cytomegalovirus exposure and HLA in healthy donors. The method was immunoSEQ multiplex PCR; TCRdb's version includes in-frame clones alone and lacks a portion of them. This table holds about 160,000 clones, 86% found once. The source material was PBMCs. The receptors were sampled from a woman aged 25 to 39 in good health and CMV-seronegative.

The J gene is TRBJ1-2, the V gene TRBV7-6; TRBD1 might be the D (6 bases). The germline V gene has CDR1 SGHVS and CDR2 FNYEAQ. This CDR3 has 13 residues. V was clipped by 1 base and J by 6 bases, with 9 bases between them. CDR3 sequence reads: CASSLGQGNGYTF. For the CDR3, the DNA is TGTGCCAGCAGCTTAGGGCAGGGGAATGGCTACACCTTC.

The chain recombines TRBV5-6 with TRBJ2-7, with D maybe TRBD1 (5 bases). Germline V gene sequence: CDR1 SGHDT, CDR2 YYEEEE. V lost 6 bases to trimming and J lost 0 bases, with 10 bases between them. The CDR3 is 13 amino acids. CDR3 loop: CASKGQGSYEQYF. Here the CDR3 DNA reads TGTGCCAGCAAGGGGCAGGGCTCCTACGAGCAGTACTTC.

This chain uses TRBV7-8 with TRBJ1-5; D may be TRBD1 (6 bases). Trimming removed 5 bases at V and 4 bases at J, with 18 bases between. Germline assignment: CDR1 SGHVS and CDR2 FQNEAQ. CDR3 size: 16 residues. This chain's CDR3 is CASSPKETGLNQPQHF. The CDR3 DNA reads TGTGCCAGCAGCCCCAAGGAAACAGGGTTGAATCAGCCCCAGCATTTT. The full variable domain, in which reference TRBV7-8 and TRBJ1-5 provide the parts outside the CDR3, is GAGVSQSPRYKVAKRGQDVALRCDPISGHVSLFWYQQALGQGPEFLTYFQNEAQLDKSGLPSDRFFAERPEGSVSTLKIQRTQQEDSAVYLCASSPKETGLNQPQHFGDGTRLSIL.

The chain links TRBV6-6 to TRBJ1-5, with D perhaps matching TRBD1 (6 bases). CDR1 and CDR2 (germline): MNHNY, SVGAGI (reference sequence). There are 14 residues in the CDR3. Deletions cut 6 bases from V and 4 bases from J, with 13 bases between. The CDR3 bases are TGTGCCAGCAGCCGAGGACAGCTAAATCAGCCCCAGCATTTT. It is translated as CASSRGQLNQPQHF.

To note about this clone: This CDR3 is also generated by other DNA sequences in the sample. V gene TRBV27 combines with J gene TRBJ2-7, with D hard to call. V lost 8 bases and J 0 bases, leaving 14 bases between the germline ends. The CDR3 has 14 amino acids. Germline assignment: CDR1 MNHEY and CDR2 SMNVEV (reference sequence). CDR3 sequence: CASSSSWSSYEQYF. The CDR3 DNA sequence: TGTGCCAGCTCTTCTTCCTGGAGCTCCTACGAGCAGTACTTC.

CDR3 protein: CSVVPGTNTGELFF. The CDR3 DNA follows: TGCAGCGTTGTTCCGGGAACGAACACCGGGGAGCTGTTTTTT. The chain links TRBV29-1 to TRBJ2-2; weak D call: TRBD2 (5 bases). The germline CDR1 and CDR2 sequences are SQVTM and ANQGSEA. The V and J ends lost 4 bases and 0 bases respectively, with 9 bases between them. This CDR3 region has 14 residues.

The CDR3, as DNA: TGTGCCAGCAGCGAGGGGACAGCCTACGAGCAGTACTTC. This sequence encodes CASSEGTAYEQYF. The V call is TRBV9, the J call TRBJ2-7, with 7 nucleotides matching TRBD1. The germline CDR1 and CDR2 sequences are SGDLS and YYNGEE. V gave up 3 bases and J gave up 2 bases; unmatched junction bases: 2. The CDR3 is 13 amino acids.

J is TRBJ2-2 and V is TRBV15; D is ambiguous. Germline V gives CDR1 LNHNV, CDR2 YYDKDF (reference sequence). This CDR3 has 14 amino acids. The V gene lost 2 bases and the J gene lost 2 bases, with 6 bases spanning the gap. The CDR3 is CATSRLTNTGELFF. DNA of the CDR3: TGTGCCACCAGCAGACTAACAAACACCGGGGAGCTGTTTTTT.

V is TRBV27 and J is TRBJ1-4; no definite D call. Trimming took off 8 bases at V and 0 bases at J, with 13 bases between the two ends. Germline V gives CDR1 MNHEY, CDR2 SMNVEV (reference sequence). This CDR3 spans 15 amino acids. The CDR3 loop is CASEGSKATNEKLFF. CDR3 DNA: TGTGCCAGCGAAGGGAGTAAGGCAACTAATGAAAAACTGTTTTTT.

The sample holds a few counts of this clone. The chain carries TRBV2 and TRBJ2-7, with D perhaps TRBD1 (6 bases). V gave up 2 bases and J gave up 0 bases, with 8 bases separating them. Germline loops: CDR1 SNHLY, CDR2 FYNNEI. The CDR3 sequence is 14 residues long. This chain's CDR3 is CASSEQGRSYEQYF. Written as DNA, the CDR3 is TGTGCCAGCAGTGAACAGGGGCGCTCCTACGAGCAGTACTTC.

CDR3 DNA: TGTGCCAGCAACGACCAGTCAGGGGATAGCTATGGCTACACCTTC. This translates into CASNDQSGDSYGYTF. The V call is TRBV6-5, the J call TRBJ1-2; weak D call: TRBD1 (6 bases). CDR1 MNHEY and CDR2 SVGAGI come from the germline V gene. This CDR3 comprises 15 residues. With 7 bases removed from V and 4 bases from J, the gap between germline ends came to 19 bases.

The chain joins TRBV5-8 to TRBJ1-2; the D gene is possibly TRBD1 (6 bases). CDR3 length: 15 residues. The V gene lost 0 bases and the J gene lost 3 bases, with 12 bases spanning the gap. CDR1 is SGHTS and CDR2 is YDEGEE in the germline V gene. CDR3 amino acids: CASSLEIGGHYGYTF. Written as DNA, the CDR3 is TGTGCCAGCAGCTTGGAGATAGGGGGGCACTATGGCTACACCTTC.

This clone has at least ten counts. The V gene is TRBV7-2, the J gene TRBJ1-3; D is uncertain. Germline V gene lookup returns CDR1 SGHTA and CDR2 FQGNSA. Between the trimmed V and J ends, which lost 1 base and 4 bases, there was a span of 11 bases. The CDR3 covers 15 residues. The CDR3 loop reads CASSLGPSRGNTIYF. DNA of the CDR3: TGTGCCAGCAGCTTAGGGCCCTCCAGGGGAAACACCATATATTTT. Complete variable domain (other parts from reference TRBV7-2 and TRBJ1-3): GAGVSQSPSNKVTEKGKDVELRCDPISGHTALYWYRQSLGQGLEFLIYFQGNSAPDKSGLPSDRFSAERTGGSVSTLTIQRTQQEDSAVYLCASSLGPSRGNTIYFGEGSWLTVV.

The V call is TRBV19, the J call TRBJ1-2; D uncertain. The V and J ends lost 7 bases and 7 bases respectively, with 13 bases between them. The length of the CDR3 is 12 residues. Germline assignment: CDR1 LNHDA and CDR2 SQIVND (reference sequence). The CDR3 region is CASISRTSGYTF. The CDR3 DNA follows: TGTGCCAGTATTTCTAGGACCTCTGGCTACACCTTC.

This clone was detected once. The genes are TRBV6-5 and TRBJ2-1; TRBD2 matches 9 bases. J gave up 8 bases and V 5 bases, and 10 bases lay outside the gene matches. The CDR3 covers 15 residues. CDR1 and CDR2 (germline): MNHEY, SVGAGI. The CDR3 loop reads CASSTVSGSVDEQFF. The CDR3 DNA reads TGTGCCAGCAGTACAGTTAGCGGGAGCGTCGATGAGCAGTTCTTC.

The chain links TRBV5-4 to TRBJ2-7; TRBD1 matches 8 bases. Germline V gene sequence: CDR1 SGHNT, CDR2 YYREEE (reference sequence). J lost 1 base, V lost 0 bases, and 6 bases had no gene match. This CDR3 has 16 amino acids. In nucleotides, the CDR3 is TGTGCCAGCAGCTTGGACGGGACAGGTTATTCCTACGAGCAGTACTTC. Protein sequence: CASSLDGTGYSYEQYF.

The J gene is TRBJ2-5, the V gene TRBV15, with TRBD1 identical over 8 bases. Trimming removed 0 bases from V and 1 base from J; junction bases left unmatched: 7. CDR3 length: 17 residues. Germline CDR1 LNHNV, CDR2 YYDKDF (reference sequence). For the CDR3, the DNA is TGTGCCACCAGCAGAGATGGGACAGGAGGGCTCCAAGAGACCCAGTACTTC. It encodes CATSRDGTGGLQETQYF.

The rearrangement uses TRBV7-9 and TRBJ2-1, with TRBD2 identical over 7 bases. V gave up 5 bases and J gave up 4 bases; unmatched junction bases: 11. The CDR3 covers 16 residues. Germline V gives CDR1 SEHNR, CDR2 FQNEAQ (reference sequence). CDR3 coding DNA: TGTGCCAGCAGCCCCGGGAATCGGGACTATTACAATGAGCAGTTCTTC. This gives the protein CASSPGNRDYYNEQFF.

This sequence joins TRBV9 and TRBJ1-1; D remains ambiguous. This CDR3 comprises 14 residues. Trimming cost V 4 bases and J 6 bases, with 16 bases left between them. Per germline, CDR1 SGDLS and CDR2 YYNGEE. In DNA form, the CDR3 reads TGTGCCAGCAGCCCTCCTTTGGCTTACCCTGAAGCTTTCTTT. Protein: CASSPPLAYPEAFF.

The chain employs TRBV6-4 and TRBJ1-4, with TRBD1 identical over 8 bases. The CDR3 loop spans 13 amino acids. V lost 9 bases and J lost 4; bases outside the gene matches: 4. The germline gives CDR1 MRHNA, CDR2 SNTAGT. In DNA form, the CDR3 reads TGTGCCAGAAGGACAGGGAGTAATGAAAAACTGTTTTTT. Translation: CARRTGSNEKLFF.

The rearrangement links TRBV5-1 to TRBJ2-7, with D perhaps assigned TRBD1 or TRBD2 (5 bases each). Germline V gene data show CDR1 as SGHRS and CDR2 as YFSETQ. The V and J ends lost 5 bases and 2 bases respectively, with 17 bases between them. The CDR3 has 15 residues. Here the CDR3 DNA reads TGCGCCAGCAGGACCGCGACGGGACGGGCCTACGAGCAGTACTTC. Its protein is CASRTATGRAYEQYF.

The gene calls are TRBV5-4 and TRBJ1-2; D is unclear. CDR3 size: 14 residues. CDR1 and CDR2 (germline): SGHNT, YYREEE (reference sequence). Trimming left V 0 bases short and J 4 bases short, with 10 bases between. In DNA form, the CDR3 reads TGTGCCAGCAGCTTGGAAGGGCGGGCCTATGGCTACACCTTC. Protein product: CASSLEGRAYGYTF.